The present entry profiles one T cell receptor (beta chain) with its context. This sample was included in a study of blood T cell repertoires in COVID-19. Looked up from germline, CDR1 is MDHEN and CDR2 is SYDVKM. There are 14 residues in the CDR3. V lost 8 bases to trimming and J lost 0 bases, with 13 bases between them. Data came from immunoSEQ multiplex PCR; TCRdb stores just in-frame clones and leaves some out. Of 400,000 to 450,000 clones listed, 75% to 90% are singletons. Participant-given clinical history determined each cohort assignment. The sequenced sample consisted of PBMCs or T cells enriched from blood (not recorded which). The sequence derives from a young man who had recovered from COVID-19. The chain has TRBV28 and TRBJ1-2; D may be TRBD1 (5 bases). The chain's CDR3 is CASHRTRPNYGYTF. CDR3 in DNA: TGTGCCAGCCATAGGACACGTCCTAACTATGGCTACACCTTC.